A selection of T cell receptor beta chains follows, all from one sample in a study of blood T cells in healthy people across ages. MiXCR, run by TCRdb on the 5' RACE reads, gives a single entry per CDR3 protein. The sample shows roughly 730,000 distinct CDR3 sequences, 56% of them seen only once. The specimen sequenced was blood. These receptors all come from a man aged 35-49 years in good health. CDR3s include the opening cysteine and the closing phenylalanine or tryptophan. Fields, in order: D gene, clone size, CDR3 length, J gene, V gene, CDR3 DNA, CDR3 protein. D genes are given only for firm matches. A clone size is listed for some rows: how often the clone was seen (once, few, many), or a class if it is expanded.

D gene: TRBD1
clone size: .
CDR3 length: 18
J gene: TRBJ2-6
V gene: TRBV20-1
CDR3 DNA: TGCAGTGCTAGAGCAAACAGGGGATCGGGCTCTGGGGCCAACGTCCTGACTTTC
CDR3 protein: CSARANRGSGSGANVLTF

D gene: .
clone size: .
CDR3 length: 16
J gene: TRBJ1-6
V gene: TRBV20-1
CDR3 DNA: TGCAGTGCTAGAGATCCCTGGCAGGGGTCTAATTCACCCCTCCACTTT
CDR3 protein: CSARDPWQGSNSPLHF

D gene: .
clone size: few
CDR3 length: 13
J gene: TRBJ2-3
V gene: TRBV24-1
CDR3 DNA: TGTGCCACCAGGTCAGGGGATGCAGATACGCAGTATTTT
CDR3 protein: CATRSGDADTQYF

D gene: .
clone size: .
CDR3 length: 13
J gene: TRBJ1-2
V gene: TRBV25-1
CDR3 DNA: TGTGCCACCTCGGTAGATTCCCACTATGGCTACACCTTC
CDR3 protein: CATSVDSHYGYTF

D gene: .
clone size: few
CDR3 length: 14
J gene: TRBJ2-3
V gene: TRBV5-1
CDR3 DNA: TGCGCCAGCAGCATAGGGACTCACACAGATACGCAGTATTTT
CDR3 protein: CASSIGTHTDTQYF

D gene: TRBD1
clone size: .
CDR3 length: 17
J gene: TRBJ2-7
V gene: TRBV9
CDR3 DNA: TGTGCCAGCAGCGCGGGGACAGGGCGAGATATCGCCTACGAGCAGTACTTC
CDR3 protein: CASSAGTGRDIAYEQYF

D gene: .
clone size: many
CDR3 length: 14
J gene: TRBJ1-1
V gene: TRBV20-1
CDR3 DNA: TGCAGTGCTAGGTACCCGGGAGGGAACACTGAAGCTTTCTTT
CDR3 protein: CSARYPGGNTEAFF

D gene: TRBD1
clone size: .
CDR3 length: 13
J gene: TRBJ2-2
V gene: TRBV30
CDR3 DNA: TGTGCCCGCGGACAGGGATTCACCGGGGAGCTGTTTTTT
CDR3 protein: CARGQGFTGELFF

D gene: .
clone size: .
CDR3 length: 13
J gene: TRBJ2-7
V gene: TRBV28
CDR3 DNA: TGTGCCAGCCGGTTAGTGGGGGGATACGAGCAGTACTTC
CDR3 protein: CASRLVGGYEQYF

D gene: .
clone size: once
CDR3 length: 18
J gene: TRBJ1-2
V gene: TRBV7-2
CDR3 DNA: TGTGCCAGCAGCTTAGGCGGTCATAGGGGAACAGAGGAATCGGGCTACACCTTC
CDR3 protein: CASSLGGHRGTEESGYTF

D gene: TRBD2
clone size: few
CDR3 length: 14
J gene: TRBJ2-1
V gene: TRBV12-3/TRBV12-4
CDR3 DNA: TGCGCCAGCAGCTTGGCTAGCGGGAATAATGAGCAGTTCTTC
CDR3 protein: CASSLASGNNEQFF

D gene: .
clone size: .
CDR3 length: 16
J gene: TRBJ2-1
V gene: TRBV5-6
CDR3 DNA: TGTGCCAGCAGCTCTCCGAGCCGGGGGTCCTACAATGAGCAGTTCTTC
CDR3 protein: CASSSPSRGSYNEQFF

D gene: TRBD2
clone size: .
CDR3 length: 13
J gene: TRBJ2-1
V gene: TRBV18
CDR3 DNA: TGTGCCAGCTCGTCGACTAGCGGGGCCGAGCAGTTCTTC
CDR3 protein: CASSSTSGAEQFF

D gene: TRBD2
clone size: once
CDR3 length: 15
J gene: TRBJ2-1
V gene: TRBV28
CDR3 DNA: TGTGCCAGCAGTCGACTAGCGGGAGGGCCCCGTGAGCAGTTCTTC
CDR3 protein: CASSRLAGGPREQFF

D gene: .
clone size: .
CDR3 length: 15
J gene: TRBJ1-2
V gene: TRBV4-2
CDR3 DNA: TGTGCCAGCAGCCAAGAATTGGGTACGTTTGATGGCTACACCTTC
CDR3 protein: CASSQELGTFDGYTF

D gene: .
clone size: .
CDR3 length: 15
J gene: TRBJ2-7
V gene: TRBV5-1
CDR3 DNA: TGCGCCAGCAGTTTGACAGCCGCTAGCTCCTACGAGCAGTACTTC
CDR3 protein: CASSLTAASSYEQYF

D gene: TRBD2
clone size: once
CDR3 length: 16
J gene: TRBJ2-3
V gene: TRBV27
CDR3 DNA: TGTGCCAGCAGTTCCCCTAGCGGGAGAGACCAAGATACGCAGTATTTT
CDR3 protein: CASSSPSGRDQDTQYF

D gene: .
clone size: .
CDR3 length: 15
J gene: TRBJ2-3
V gene: TRBV4-1
CDR3 DNA: TGCGCCAGCAGCTTTAGGATCCCCGGCACAGATACGCAGTATTTT
CDR3 protein: CASSFRIPGTDTQYF

D gene: .
clone size: .
CDR3 length: 14
J gene: TRBJ2-5
V gene: TRBV29-1
CDR3 DNA: TGCAGCGTTCGAGACGAAAGGTACCAAGAGACCCAGTACTTC
CDR3 protein: CSVRDERYQETQYF

D gene: .
clone size: .
CDR3 length: 11
J gene: TRBJ1-1
V gene: TRBV14
CDR3 DNA: TGTGCCAGCAGCAGGGGCTGTGAAGCTTTCTTT
CDR3 protein: CASSRGCEAFF

D gene: .
clone size: few
CDR3 length: 12
J gene: TRBJ2-5
V gene: TRBV30
CDR3 DNA: TGTGCCTGGAAGGGTGGCCCCGTGGCCCAGTACTTC
CDR3 protein: CAWKGGPVAQYF

D gene: TRBD1
clone size: .
CDR3 length: 12
J gene: TRBJ2-5
V gene: TRBV20-1
CDR3 DNA: TGCAGTTCGCGACAGGGTGCAGAGACCCAGTACTTC
CDR3 protein: CSSRQGAETQYF

D gene: TRBD2
clone size: .
CDR3 length: 17
J gene: TRBJ2-3
V gene: TRBV11-2
CDR3 DNA: TGTGCCAGCAGCCCCGTCTTGTCTAGCGGAAGCCATGTCGCGCAGTATTTT
CDR3 protein: CASSPVLSSGSHVAQYF

D gene: TRBD1
clone size: .
CDR3 length: 15
J gene: TRBJ2-7
V gene: TRBV28
CDR3 DNA: TGTGCCAGCAGTCGCCCCCGGGACAGATTTTACGAGCAGTACTTC
CDR3 protein: CASSRPRDRFYEQYF

D gene: TRBD2
clone size: few
CDR3 length: 17
J gene: TRBJ2-1
V gene: TRBV20-1
CDR3 DNA: TGCAGTGCTAGAGATTTACTAGCGGGATACTCCTACAATGAGCAGTTCTTC
CDR3 protein: CSARDLLAGYSYNEQFF

D gene: .
clone size: few
CDR3 length: 14
J gene: TRBJ2-5
V gene: TRBV12-3/TRBV12-4
CDR3 DNA: TGTGCCAGCAGTCTTTCCTATGGTCAAGAGACCCAGTACTTC
CDR3 protein: CASSLSYGQETQYF

D gene: TRBD1
clone size: few
CDR3 length: 13
J gene: TRBJ1-2
V gene: TRBV20-1
CDR3 DNA: TGCAGTGCTAGTGCGGGGACAGGTTATGGCTACACCTTC
CDR3 protein: CSASAGTGYGYTF

D gene: .
clone size: .
CDR3 length: 15
J gene: TRBJ2-4
V gene: TRBV20-1
CDR3 DNA: TGCAGTGCTAGAGACCATAGCGGAGCCAAAAACATTCAGTACTTC
CDR3 protein: CSARDHSGAKNIQYF

D gene: TRBD2
clone size: .
CDR3 length: 15
J gene: TRBJ2-5
V gene: TRBV7-2
CDR3 DNA: TGTGCCAGCAGCTTTTCAGCGGGAGGCGAACAGACCCAGTACTTC
CDR3 protein: CASSFSAGGEQTQYF

D gene: .
clone size: few
CDR3 length: 12
J gene: TRBJ1-2
V gene: TRBV29-1
CDR3 DNA: TGCAGCGCCTGGGACACGGACTATGGCTACACCTTC
CDR3 protein: CSAWDTDYGYTF

D gene: .
clone size: .
CDR3 length: 16
J gene: TRBJ2-5
V gene: TRBV4-1
CDR3 DNA: TGCGCCAGCAGCCAAGAAGGGCCGGGACAACGAGAGACCCAGTACTTC
CDR3 protein: CASSQEGPGQRETQYF

D gene: TRBD2
clone size: few
CDR3 length: 17
J gene: TRBJ2-3
V gene: TRBV6-6
CDR3 DNA: TGTGCCAGCAGTTATTCGGCTAGCGGGGGGTTCGCAGATACGCAGTATTTT
CDR3 protein: CASSYSASGGFADTQYF

D gene: TRBD1
clone size: .
CDR3 length: 15
J gene: TRBJ1-2
V gene: TRBV7-9
CDR3 DNA: TGTGCCAGCAGCTCCCGGACAGGGGAGGACTATGGCTACACCTTC
CDR3 protein: CASSSRTGEDYGYTF

D gene: .
clone size: .
CDR3 length: 14
J gene: TRBJ2-5
V gene: TRBV11-1
CDR3 DNA: TGTGCCCGCAGCTTTGGGGGAACCTCGGAGACCCAGTACTTC
CDR3 protein: CARSFGGTSETQYF

D gene: TRBD1
clone size: few
CDR3 length: 15
J gene: TRBJ2-5
V gene: TRBV29-1
CDR3 DNA: TGCAGCGTTCCGGACAGGGGATGGTACCAAGAGACCCAGTACTTC
CDR3 protein: CSVPDRGWYQETQYF

D gene: TRBD1
clone size: .
CDR3 length: 17
J gene: TRBJ2-5
V gene: TRBV6-6
CDR3 DNA: TGTGCCAGCAGCCACGATTGGGACAGGGGGCAACAAGAGACCCAGTACTTC
CDR3 protein: CASSHDWDRGQQETQYF

D gene: .
clone size: .
CDR3 length: 16
J gene: TRBJ2-3
V gene: TRBV4-3
CDR3 DNA: TGCGCCAGCAGCCAGGACCCAGGGGAGGGGGCAGATACGCAGTATTTT
CDR3 protein: CASSQDPGEGADTQYF

D gene: .
clone size: .
CDR3 length: 15
J gene: TRBJ1-1
V gene: TRBV5-1
CDR3 DNA: TGCGCCAGCAGCTTGGCCGGCAGCATGAACACTGAAGCTTTCTTT
CDR3 protein: CASSLAGSMNTEAFF

D gene: .
clone size: few
CDR3 length: 13
J gene: TRBJ2-3
V gene: TRBV10-3
CDR3 DNA: TGTGCCATCAGTGAGTCTGGGAACAGGGTGAAGTATTTT
CDR3 protein: CAISESGNRVKYF

D gene: TRBD1
clone size: once
CDR3 length: 12
J gene: TRBJ1-2
V gene: TRBV27
CDR3 DNA: TGTGCCACCGGACAGGGCGCCTATGGCTACACCTTC
CDR3 protein: CATGQGAYGYTF

D gene: TRBD1
clone size: .
CDR3 length: 15
J gene: TRBJ2-3
V gene: TRBV4-3
CDR3 DNA: TGCGCCAGCAGCCAACTAGCTCAGGGGGCGGATACGCAGTATTTT
CDR3 protein: CASSQLAQGADTQYF

D gene: .
clone size: few
CDR3 length: 11
J gene: TRBJ1-2
V gene: TRBV24-1
CDR3 DNA: TGTGCCACCAGTGATTTTAGAAGCTACACCTTC
CDR3 protein: CATSDFRSYTF

D gene: .
clone size: .
CDR3 length: 14
J gene: TRBJ2-7
V gene: TRBV12-3/TRBV12-4
CDR3 DNA: TGTGCCAGCAGTTTATGGGACACGTCCTACGAGCAGTACTTC
CDR3 protein: CASSLWDTSYEQYF

D gene: .
clone size: .
CDR3 length: 15
J gene: TRBJ2-7
V gene: TRBV7-9
CDR3 DNA: TGTGCCAGCCGTTTGGGGCAGGGAGGTAACTACGAGCAGTACTTC
CDR3 protein: CASRLGQGGNYEQYF

D gene: .
clone size: .
CDR3 length: 16
J gene: TRBJ2-5
V gene: TRBV20-1
CDR3 DNA: TGCAGTGCTAGAGCTGGAGGTAGCAGGGTCGGGGAGACCCAGTACTTC
CDR3 protein: CSARAGGSRVGETQYF

D gene: .
clone size: .
CDR3 length: 13
J gene: TRBJ1-6
V gene: TRBV7-3
CDR3 DNA: TGTGCCAGCAGCTTTCAGAAAAATTCACCCCTCCACTTT
CDR3 protein: CASSFQKNSPLHF

D gene: .
clone size: few
CDR3 length: 15
J gene: TRBJ2-5
V gene: TRBV10-3
CDR3 DNA: TGTGCCATCAGTGAACCTGTAACAGGTCAGGAGACCCAGTACTTC
CDR3 protein: CAISEPVTGQETQYF

D gene: TRBD2
clone size: .
CDR3 length: 16
J gene: TRBJ2-2
V gene: TRBV27
CDR3 DNA: TGTGCCAGCACCGATTCGAGCGGGAACTTTATCGGGGAGCTGTTTTTT
CDR3 protein: CASTDSSGNFIGELFF

D gene: .
clone size: once
CDR3 length: 15
J gene: TRBJ2-5
V gene: TRBV5-4
CDR3 DNA: TGTGCCAGCAGCTCTTCACAGGGGACTCAAGAGACCCAGTACTTC
CDR3 protein: CASSSSQGTQETQYF

D gene: .
clone size: .
CDR3 length: 14
J gene: TRBJ2-2
V gene: TRBV28
CDR3 DNA: TGTGCCAGCAGTTTACTACGGGCCACCGGGGAGCTGTTTTTT
CDR3 protein: CASSLLRATGELFF

D gene: .
clone size: few
CDR3 length: 15
J gene: TRBJ2-5
V gene: TRBV15
CDR3 DNA: TGTGCCACCAGCACGCCAATCCGGACGGCAGAGACCCAGTACTTC
CDR3 protein: CATSTPIRTAETQYF

D gene: TRBD1
clone size: .
CDR3 length: 16
J gene: TRBJ2-1
V gene: TRBV5-1
CDR3 DNA: TGCGCCAGCAGCGGTGGTATGGACAGGGGCTACAATGAGCAGTTCTTC
CDR3 protein: CASSGGMDRGYNEQFF

D gene: .
clone size: .
CDR3 length: 18
J gene: TRBJ1-1
V gene: TRBV7-6
CDR3 DNA: TGTGCCAGCAGCTTAGAGACCCGGACCTCCTGGAGGAACACTGAAGCTTTCTTT
CDR3 protein: CASSLETRTSWRNTEAFF